The 28 T cell receptor beta chains below come from one sample, sequenced in a study of blood T cell repertoires in COVID-19. This table comes from immunoSEQ multiplex PCR, and its TCRdb copy is limited to in-frame clones, with some not included. The data show about 200,000 clones, roughly 86% seen once. Sequenced: peripheral blood. These receptors originate from a woman aged 35 to 49 with acute or convalescent COVID-19.

The chain employs TRBV7-2 and TRBJ2-3; D is perhaps TRBD2 (6 bases). This CDR3 is 15 amino acids long. Germline V lookup: CDR1 SGHTA, CDR2 FQGNSA. Trimming stripped 4 bases from V and 5 bases from J, with 16 bases between. The chain's CDR3 is CASSSRLDVRDTQYF. In DNA, the CDR3 is TGTGCCAGCAGCTCCAGACTAGACGTGCGAGATACGCAGTATTTT.

This sequence joins TRBV5-1 and TRBJ1-1; a possible D gene is TRBD1 (6 bases). This CDR3 is 15 amino acids long. Germline CDR1 is SGHRS and CDR2 is YFSETQ. V was shortened by 4 bases and J by 5 bases, with 18 bases between the two germline ends. The CDR3 here is CASSAETGRGTEAFF. The CDR3 DNA is TGCGCCAGCAGCGCCGAAACAGGGAGAGGAACTGAAGCTTTCTTT.

Note on this clone: Additional DNA sequences in this sample encode the identical CDR3. V and J are TRBV12-3 or TRBV12-4 and TRBJ1-1; tentative D call: TRBD1 (6 bases). The CDR3 length is 13 residues. V gave up 1 base and J gave up 4 bases, with 7 bases separating them. CDR3 coding DNA: TGTGCCAGCAGTTTAGGAGGGGGCACTGAAGCTTTCTTT. As protein: CASSLGGGTEAFF.

This clone was seen just once. The chain has TRBV5-1 and TRBJ2-2, with a possible D match to TRBD1 (5 bases). The V and J ends lost 2 bases and 2 bases respectively, with 10 bases between them. Germline CDR1 reads SGHRS; CDR2 reads YFSETQ. CDR3 length: 15 amino acids. The CDR3 nucleotides are TGCGCCAGCAGCTTTCAGGGTTTAAACACCGGGGAGCTGTTTTTT. Translation: CASSFQGLNTGELFF.

This sequence joins TRBV7-2 and TRBJ2-1; D uncertain. CDR3 length: 16 amino acids. The ends were cut back, 1 base at V and 3 bases at J, with 13 bases in the middle. Germline V gene lookup returns CDR1 SGHTA and CDR2 FQGNSA. CDR3 bases: TGTGCCAGCAGCTTAGTAGCTAGACTGAACTACAATGAGCAGTTCTTC. This codes for CASSLVARLNYNEQFF.

This chain uses TRBV5-8 with TRBJ2-7; D possibly corresponds to TRBD1 (6 bases). The ends were cut back, 0 bases at V and 0 bases at J, with 10 bases in the middle. Germline assignment: CDR1 SGHTS and CDR2 YDEGEE. This CDR3 comprises 15 residues. The CDR3 DNA is TGTGCCAGCAGCTTGGAGGGGGATAGCTCCTACGAGCAGTACTTC. Translation gives CASSLEGDSSYEQYF.

Regarding this clone: Other DNA sequences in the sample encode the same CDR3. In DNA, the CDR3 is TGTGCCAGCTCAGTGGACAGCCTCTATGGCTACACCTTC. Amino acids: CASSVDSLYGYTF. This rearrangement joins TRBV18 to TRBJ1-2, with D perhaps matching TRBD1 (6 bases). Germline V gene lookup returns CDR1 KGHSH and CDR2 LQKENI. The CDR3 spans 13 residues. V dropped 5 bases and J dropped 4 bases, with 11 bases sitting between them. Using reference TRBV18 and TRBJ1-2 for the parts outside the CDR3, the full variable domain is NAGVMQNPRHLVRRRGQEARLRCSPMKGHSHVYWYRQLPEEGLKFMVYLQKENIIDESGMPKERFSAEFPKEGPSILRIQQVVRGDSAAYFCASSVDSLYGYTFGSGTRLTVV.

The chain recombines TRBV16 with TRBJ1-4; D not certain. The germline V gene has CDR1 KGHSY and CDR2 FQNENV. Trimming took 1 base from V and 3 from J, leaving 12 bases between them. This CDR3 spans 16 amino acids. CDR3 residues: CASSQWGDSSNEKLFF. For the CDR3, the DNA is TGTGCCAGCAGCCAATGGGGAGACTCTTCTAATGAAAAACTGTTTTTT.

This chain connects TRBV27 to TRBJ2-7; the match to TRBD2 covers 11 bases. The CDR3 sequence is 15 residues long. V trimming: 5 bases; J trimming: 7 bases; junction bases outside the gene matches: 10. The V gene's germline CDR1 is MNHEY and CDR2 SMNVEV (reference sequence). The CDR3 loop is CASSLHSGRAEEQYF. CDR3 bases: TGTGCCAGCAGTCTCCATAGCGGGAGGGCGGAGGAGCAGTACTTC.

The chain combines TRBV9 with TRBJ2-1, with TRBD1 matching 7 bases. The V gene end was trimmed by 2 bases and the J gene end by 3 bases; junction bases not matched to a gene: 5. The CDR3 has 15 amino acids. Germline-derived CDR1 and CDR2 are SGDLS and YYNGEE. In nucleotides, the CDR3 is TGTGCCAGCAGCGTCACACAGGGGAGCTACAATGAGCAGTTCTTC. This encodes CASSVTQGSYNEQFF.

This sequence joins TRBV11-3 and TRBJ2-1, with 8 bases aligning to TRBD1. There are 15 residues in the CDR3. Trimming took 5 bases from V and 1 from J; bases not matched to a gene: 4. The germline gives CDR1 SGHNT, CDR2 YENEEA. CDR3 loop: CASSVDRGSYNEQFF. CDR3 nucleotide sequence: TGTGCCAGCAGCGTTGACAGGGGTTCCTACAATGAGCAGTTCTTC.

The rearrangement joins TRBV6-5 to TRBJ2-1, with 8 bases lining up with TRBD2. Germline V gene sequence: CDR1 MNHEY, CDR2 SVGAGI. CDR3 size: 15 residues. Trimming cost V 6 bases and J 2 bases; bases outside gene matches: 6. The CDR3 nucleotides are TGTGCCAGCAGAACACTAGCGGAGACCTACAATGAGCAGTTCTTC. It yields the protein CASRTLAETYNEQFF.

The chain combines TRBV5-6 with TRBJ2-7, with 13 bases identical to TRBD2. The junction had 9 bases not matched to a gene; V was cut back by 0 bases and J by 6 bases. This CDR3 has 17 residues. Germline V gene sequence: CDR1 SGHDT, CDR2 YYEEEE. CDR3 protein: CASSLVGPGLAGSEQYF. The CDR3 DNA is TGTGCCAGCAGCTTGGTAGGACCGGGACTAGCGGGGAGCGAGCAGTACTTC.

The chain links TRBV13 to TRBJ1-6; 10 nucleotides align to TRBD1. V dropped 2 bases and J dropped 7; count of bases not matched to a gene: 11. Germline V CDR1 and CDR2: PRHDT, FYEKMQ (reference sequence). CDR3 length equals 18 residues. The DNA of the CDR3 is TGTGCCAGCAGCTTAAAGACCGGGACAGGGGATTTGAATTCACCCCTCCACTTT. It codes for CASSLKTGTGDLNSPLHF. The full variable domain, with the rest looked up from reference TRBV13 and TRBJ1-6, is AAGVIQSPRHLIKEKRETATLKCYPIPRHDTVYWYQQGPGQDPQFLISFYEKMQSDKGSIPDRFSAQQFSDYHSELNMSSLELGDSALYFCASSLKTGTGDLNSPLHFGNGTRLTVT.

The chain links TRBV27 to TRBJ2-1; D may be TRBD2 (5 bases). Germline-derived CDR1 and CDR2 are MNHEY and SMNVEV (reference sequence). Between the trimmed V and J ends, which lost 5 bases and 4 bases, there was a span of 15 bases. The CDR3 is 15 amino acids. The CDR3 region has the DNA TGTGCCAGCAGTCCCCCCGGGGTAGGTTACAATGAGCAGTTCTTC. Its protein product is CASSPPGVGYNEQFF.

There are a few counts of this clone. The V call is TRBV7-8, the J call TRBJ2-1; 11 bases agree with TRBD2. The CDR3 has 15 residues. The germline V gene encodes CDR1 SGHVS and CDR2 FQNEAQ. V lost 1 base to trimming and J lost 10 bases; unmatched junction nucleotides: 6. The CDR3 loop reads CASSLGLAGGREQFF. Written as DNA, the CDR3 is TGTGCCAGCAGCTTAGGGCTAGCGGGAGGTCGGGAGCAGTTCTTC.

The V gene is TRBV30, the J gene TRBJ1-5; TRBD1 matches at 8 bases. This CDR3 is 14 amino acids long. Germline V gene sequence: CDR1 GTSNPN, CDR2 SVGIG (reference sequence). The ends lost 3 bases at V and 6 bases at J; junction bases unmatched: 7. The CDR3 DNA reads as TGTGCCTGGAGGCAGGGGGCAAAGGGTCAGCCCCAGCATTTT. This sequence encodes CAWRQGAKGQPQHF. Filled out from reference TRBV30 and TRBJ1-5, the complete variable domain reads SQTIHQWPATLVQPVGSPLSLECTVEGTSNPNLYWYRQAAGRGLQLLFYSVGIGQISSEVPQNLSASRPQDRQFILSSKKLLLSDSGFYLCAWRQGAKGQPQHFGDGTRLSIL.

This chain links TRBV6-5 with TRBJ2-2; D is undetermined. V lost 4 bases, J lost 7 bases, and 13 bases lay in between. In germline, CDR1 is MNHEY, CDR2 SVGAGI. The CDR3 totals 14 residues. The CDR3 sequence is CASSFSDGIGELFF. Here the CDR3 DNA reads TGTGCCAGCAGTTTCAGCGACGGTATCGGGGAGCTGTTTTTT.

This chain links TRBV7-2 with TRBJ2-7; a weak D match, TRBD2 (6 bases). The CDR3 contains 18 residues. Deletions cut 5 bases from V and 2 bases from J, with 25 bases between. In germline, CDR1 is SGHTA, CDR2 FQGNSA. Written as DNA, the CDR3 is TGTGCCAGCAGCACCTTTCCCCTTGCTAGCGCGGGAACCTACGAGCAGTACTTC. Translation gives CASSTFPLASAGTYEQYF.

The chain recombines TRBV7-2 with TRBJ2-7; 13 bases line up with TRBD2. The V and J ends lost 3 bases and 3 bases, in that order; junction bases with no gene match: 2. CDR1 and CDR2 (germline): SGHTA, FQGNSA. This CDR3 is 15 amino acids long. Written as DNA, the CDR3 is TGTGCCAGCAGCTTGGGACTAGCGGGGTTCTACGAGCAGTACTTC. Translated, it gives CASSLGLAGFYEQYF.

This clone was recorded a few times. The V and J genes are TRBV14 and TRBJ1-1; a weak D match, TRBD1 (6 bases). The V end was cut by 4 bases, the J end by 2 bases, with 17 bases between. The CDR3 runs to 16 residues. In germline, CDR1 is SGHDN, CDR2 FVKESK. CDR3 protein: CASSPFSGGANTEAFF. CDR3 bases: TGTGCCAGCAGCCCCTTTTCGGGGGGGGCCAACACTGAAGCTTTCTTT.

The genes are TRBV5-1 and TRBJ2-3; 11 bases are a match to TRBD2. The CDR3 runs to 15 residues. V lost 1 base, J lost 5 bases, and 3 bases stayed unmatched. Germline V gene lookup returns CDR1 SGHRS and CDR2 YFSETQ. The CDR3 DNA sequence: TGCGCCAGCAGCTTGTTAGGGACTAGCGGAGATACGCAGTATTTT. Its protein product is CASSLLGTSGDTQYF.

This clone occurred a few times. The V call is TRBV10-3, the J call TRBJ1-2; D might be TRBD1 (6 bases). CDR3 length: 17 residues. Trimming shortened V by 4 bases and J by 1 base, and 19 bases separated the two germline ends. Germline V lookup: CDR1 ENHRY, CDR2 SYGVKD. As DNA, the CDR3 is TGTGCCATCAGTGTTGGTCGACAGGAGAAGATTAACTATGGCTACACCTTC. Its translation is CAISVGRQEKINYGYTF.

The chain uses TRBV6-6 and TRBJ2-6; 8 positions match TRBD1. Germline lookup yields CDR1 MNHNY and CDR2 SVGAGI (reference sequence). This CDR3 has 18 amino acids. Trimming removed 5 bases from V and 0 bases from J; junction bases left unmatched: 9. The CDR3 protein is CASSLRTGSSSGANVLTF. The CDR3 coding sequence is TGTGCCAGCAGTCTACGGACAGGGTCGAGCTCTGGGGCCAACGTCCTGACTTTC.

This clone was counted once. The chain recombines TRBV27 with TRBJ2-7; a possible D gene is TRBD2 (5 bases). The germline V gene has CDR1 MNHEY and CDR2 SMNVEV (reference sequence). V gave up 0 bases and J gave up 0 bases, with 9 bases separating them. The CDR3 loop spans 15 amino acids. The CDR3 is CASSLSSGSSYEQYF. DNA of the CDR3: TGTGCCAGCAGTTTATCATCGGGGAGCTCCTACGAGCAGTACTTC.

The chain carries TRBV6-5 and TRBJ2-3, with 9 bases matching TRBD2. The CDR3 contains 15 residues. CDR1 MNHEY and CDR2 SVGAGI come from the germline V gene. The ends lost 2 bases at V and 7 bases at J; junction bases unmatched: 7. The CDR3 DNA reads TGTGCCAGCAGTTACGGCGCGGGGGGGGGATATACGCAGTATTTT. Protein: CASSYGAGGGYTQYF.

CDR3 nucleotide sequence: TGTGCCAGCACTATACAGGGGAACTATGGCTACACCTTC. Translation: CASTIQGNYGYTF. The V call is TRBV6-6, the J call TRBJ1-2; TRBD1 aligns across 7 bases. This CDR3 has 13 amino acids. With V trimmed by 7 bases and J by 2 bases, 4 bases remained unmatched. The germline gives CDR1 MNHNY, CDR2 SVGAGI (reference sequence).

Points on this clone: This may be a read error, as it is one base from a much larger clone. The sample carries other DNA sequences with the same CDR3. V gene TRBV29-1 combines with J gene TRBJ2-5; TRBD1 matches 11 bases. The V and J ends lost 7 bases and 4 bases, in that order; junction bases with no gene match: 5. Germline lookup yields CDR1 SQVTM and CDR2 ANQGSEA. The CDR3 runs 13 residues. The CDR3 DNA reads TGCAGCGCCCCGGGACAGGGGGGAGAGACCCAGTACTTC. This gives the protein CSAPGQGGETQYF.